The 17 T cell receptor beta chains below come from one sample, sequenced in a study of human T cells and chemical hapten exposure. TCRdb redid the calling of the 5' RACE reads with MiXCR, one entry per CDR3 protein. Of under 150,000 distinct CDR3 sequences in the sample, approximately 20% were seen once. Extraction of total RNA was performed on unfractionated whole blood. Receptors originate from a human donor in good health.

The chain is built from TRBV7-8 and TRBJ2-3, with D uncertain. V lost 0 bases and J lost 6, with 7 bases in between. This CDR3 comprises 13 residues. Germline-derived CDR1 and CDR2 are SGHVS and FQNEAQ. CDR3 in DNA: TGTGCCAGCAGCTTAGCCCTTCCGGATACGCAGTATTTT. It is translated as CASSLALPDTQYF.

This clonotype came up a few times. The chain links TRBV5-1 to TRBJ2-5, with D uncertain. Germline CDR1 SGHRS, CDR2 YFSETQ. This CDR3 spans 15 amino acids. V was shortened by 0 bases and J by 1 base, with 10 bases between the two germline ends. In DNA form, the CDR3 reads TGCGCCAGCAGCTTGGACGGCACCCCCCAAGAGACCCAGTACTTC. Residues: CASSLDGTPQETQYF.

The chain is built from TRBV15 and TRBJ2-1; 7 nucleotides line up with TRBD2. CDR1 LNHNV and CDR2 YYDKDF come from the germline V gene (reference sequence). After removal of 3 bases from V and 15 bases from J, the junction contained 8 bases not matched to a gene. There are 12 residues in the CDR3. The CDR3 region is CATSRGTSEVFF. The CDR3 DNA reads TGTGCCACCAGCAGGGGAACTAGCGAGGTGTTCTTC.

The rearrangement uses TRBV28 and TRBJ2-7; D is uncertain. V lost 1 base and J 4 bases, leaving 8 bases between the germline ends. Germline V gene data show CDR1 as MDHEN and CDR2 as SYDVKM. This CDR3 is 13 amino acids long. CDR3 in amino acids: CASSLYTPYEQYF. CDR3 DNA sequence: TGTGCCAGCAGTTTATATACCCCATACGAGCAGTACTTC.

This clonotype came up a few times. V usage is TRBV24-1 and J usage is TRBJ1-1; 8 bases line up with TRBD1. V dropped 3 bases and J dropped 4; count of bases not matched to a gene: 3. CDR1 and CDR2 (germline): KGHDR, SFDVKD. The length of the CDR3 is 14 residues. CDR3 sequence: CATSDPTGGTEAFF. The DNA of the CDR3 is TGTGCCACCAGTGATCCCACAGGGGGCACTGAAGCTTTCTTT.

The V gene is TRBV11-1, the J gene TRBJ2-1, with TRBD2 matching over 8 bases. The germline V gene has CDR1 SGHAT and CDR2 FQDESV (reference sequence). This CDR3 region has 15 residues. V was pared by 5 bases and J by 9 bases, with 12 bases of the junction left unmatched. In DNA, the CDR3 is TGTGCCAGCAGCATGCCGGGACTAGTTTTGGTTGAGCAGTTCTTC. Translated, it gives CASSMPGLVLVEQFF.

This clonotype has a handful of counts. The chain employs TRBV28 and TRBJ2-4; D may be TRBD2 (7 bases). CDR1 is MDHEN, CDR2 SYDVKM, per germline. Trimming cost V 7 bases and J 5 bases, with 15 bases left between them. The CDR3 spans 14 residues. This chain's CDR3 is CASTWGLAENIQYF. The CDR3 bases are TGTGCCAGCACCTGGGGGCTAGCGGAAAACATTCAGTACTTC. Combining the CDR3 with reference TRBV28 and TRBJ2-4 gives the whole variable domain DVKVTQSSRYLVKRTGEKVFLECVQDMDHENMFWYRQDPGLGLRLIYFSYDVKMKEKGDIPEGYSVSREKKERFSLILESASTNQTSMYLCASTWGLAENIQYFGAGTRLSVL.

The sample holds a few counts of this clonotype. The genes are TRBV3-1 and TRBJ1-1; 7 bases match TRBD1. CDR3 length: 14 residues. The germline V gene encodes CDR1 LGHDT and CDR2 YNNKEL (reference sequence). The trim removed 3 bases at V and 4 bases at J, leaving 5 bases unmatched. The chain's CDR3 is CASSQRGRSTEAFF. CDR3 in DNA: TGTGCCAGCAGCCAGAGGGGGCGCAGCACTGAAGCTTTCTTT.

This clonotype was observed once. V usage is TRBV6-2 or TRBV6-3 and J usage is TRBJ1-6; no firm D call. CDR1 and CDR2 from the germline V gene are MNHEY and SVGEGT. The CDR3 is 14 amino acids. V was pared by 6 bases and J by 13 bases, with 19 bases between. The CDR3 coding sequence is TGTGCCAGCAGGACACAGCGCACCACCGCCCCCCTCCACTTT. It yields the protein CASRTQRTTAPLHF.

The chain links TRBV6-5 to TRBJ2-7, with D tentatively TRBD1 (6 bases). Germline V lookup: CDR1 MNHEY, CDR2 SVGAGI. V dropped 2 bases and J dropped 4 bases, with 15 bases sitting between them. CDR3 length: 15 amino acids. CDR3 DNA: TGTGCCAGCAGTTACACCGGCCAGGGGAGATACGAGCAGTACTTC. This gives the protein CASSYTGQGRYEQYF.

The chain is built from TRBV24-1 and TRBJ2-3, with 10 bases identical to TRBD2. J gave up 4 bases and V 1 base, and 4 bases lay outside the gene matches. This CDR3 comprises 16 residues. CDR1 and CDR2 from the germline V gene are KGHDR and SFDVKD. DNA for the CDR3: TGTGCCACCAGTGATTTAGCGGGAGGGCCCCCAGATACGCAGTATTTT. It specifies CATSDLAGGPPDTQYF.

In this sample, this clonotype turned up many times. The CDR3, as DNA: TGTGCCAGCAGATTCACGACGTTGAACACTGAAGCTTTCTTT. Amino acids: CASRFTTLNTEAFF. The chain couples TRBV7-2 to TRBJ1-1, with D unresolved. V lost 6 bases, J lost 0 bases, and 11 bases lay in between. CDR1 SGHTA and CDR2 FQGNSA come from the germline V gene. The CDR3 totals 14 residues.

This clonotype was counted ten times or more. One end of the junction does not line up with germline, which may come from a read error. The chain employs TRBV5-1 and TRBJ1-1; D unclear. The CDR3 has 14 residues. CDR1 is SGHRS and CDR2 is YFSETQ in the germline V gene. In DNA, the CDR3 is TGTGCCAGCAGCTTAGGGCCCGCGAACACTGAAGCTTTCTTT. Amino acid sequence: CASSLGPANTEAFF.

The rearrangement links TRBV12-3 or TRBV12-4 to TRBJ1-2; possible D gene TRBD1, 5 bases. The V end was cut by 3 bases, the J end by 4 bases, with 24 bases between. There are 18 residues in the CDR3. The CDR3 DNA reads TGTGCCAGCAGTTTTGAGATAGGGATTGGCGGGGCCGCCTATGGCTACACCTTC. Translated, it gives CASSFEIGIGGAAYGYTF.

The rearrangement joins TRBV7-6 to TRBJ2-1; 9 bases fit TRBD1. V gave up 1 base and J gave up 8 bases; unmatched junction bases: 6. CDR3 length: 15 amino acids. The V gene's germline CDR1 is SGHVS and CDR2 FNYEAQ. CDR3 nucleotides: TGTGCCAGCAGCTTAGTCGGGACAGGGAGTCATGAGCAGTTCTTC. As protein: CASSLVGTGSHEQFF.

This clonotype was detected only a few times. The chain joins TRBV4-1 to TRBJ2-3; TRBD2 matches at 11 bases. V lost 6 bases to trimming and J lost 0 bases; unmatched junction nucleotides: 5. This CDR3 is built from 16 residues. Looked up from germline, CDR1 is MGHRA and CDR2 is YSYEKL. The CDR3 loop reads CASSPGLAASTDTQYF. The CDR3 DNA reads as TGCGCCAGCAGTCCGGGACTAGCGGCTAGCACAGATACGCAGTATTTT.

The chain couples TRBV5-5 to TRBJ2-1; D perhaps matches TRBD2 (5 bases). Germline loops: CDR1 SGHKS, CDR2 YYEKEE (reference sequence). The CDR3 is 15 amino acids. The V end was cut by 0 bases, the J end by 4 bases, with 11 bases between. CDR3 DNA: TGTGCCAGCAGCTTGGATGTGGGAGAATACAATGAGCAGTTCTTC. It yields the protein CASSLDVGEYNEQFF.